One sample yielded the 17 T cell receptor beta chains listed below, sequenced in a study of blood T cell repertoires in COVID-19. The protocol was immunoSEQ multiplex PCR, while the TCRdb copy is restricted to in-frame clones and leaves out a portion. The sample has hundreds of thousands of clones; 65% to 90% are singletons. Input material: peripheral blood. Every receptor here comes from a woman aged 55-70 years with COVID-19, enrolled during active disease.

J is TRBJ2-2 and V is TRBV6-5, with 7 bases aligning to TRBD2. CDR3 length: 14 amino acids. The V gene end was trimmed by 2 bases and the J gene end by 6 bases; junction bases not matched to a gene: 3. CDR1 MNHEY and CDR2 SVGAGI come from the germline V gene. CDR3 loop: CASSYKAGPGELFF. DNA of the CDR3: TGTGCCAGCAGTTACAAAGCGGGGCCCGGGGAGCTGTTTTTT.

Only a few counts were recorded for this clone. This chain joins TRBV30 and TRBJ1-4; 7 bases are shared with TRBD1. The CDR3 sequence is 14 residues long. V was clipped by 7 bases and J by 5 bases; unmatched bases: 10. CDR1 and CDR2 (germline): GTSNPN, SVGIG (reference sequence). As DNA, the CDR3 is TGTGCCTACGCCTCCGGGACAGCCAATGAAAAACTGTTTTTT. Translating it yields CAYASGTANEKLFF. Together with reference TRBV30 and TRBJ1-4, the CDR3 gives the full variable domain: SQTIHQWPATLVQPVGSPLSLECTVEGTSNPNLYWYRQAAGRGLQLLFYSVGIGQISSEVPQNLSASRPQDRQFILSSKKLLLSDSGFYLCAYASGTANEKLFFGSGTQLSVL.

The J gene is TRBJ1-4, the V gene TRBV28, with D perhaps matching TRBD1 (5 bases). Germline V CDR1 and CDR2: MDHEN, SYDVKM. This CDR3 spans 16 amino acids. V lost 3 bases and J 2 bases, leaving 13 bases between the germline ends. The CDR3 sequence: CASSFRPGGTNEKLFF. CDR3 DNA sequence: TGTGCCAGCAGTTTCCGCCCGGGGGGGACTAATGAAAAACTGTTTTTT.

V is TRBV5-1 and J is TRBJ2-1, with 14 bases fitting TRBD2. The V gene's germline CDR1 is SGHRS and CDR2 YFSETQ. The CDR3 contains 15 residues. The ends lost 4 bases at V and 3 bases at J; junction bases unmatched: 0. The CDR3 is CASSGTSGGYNEQFF. The CDR3 DNA reads TGCGCCAGCAGCGGGACTAGCGGGGGCTACAATGAGCAGTTCTTC.

The V and J genes are TRBV10-3 and TRBJ2-6, with 7 bases matching TRBD1. Germline trimming cut 6 bases from V and 2 bases from J; bases unmatched to any gene: 4. CDR1 and CDR2 from the germline V gene are ENHRY and SYGVKD. The CDR3 has 15 amino acids. The CDR3 reads CAIRGQRTGANVLTF. Here the CDR3 DNA reads TGTGCCATCAGGGGACAGAGAACTGGGGCCAACGTCCTGACTTTC.

The rearrangement links TRBV18 to TRBJ2-1, with TRBD2 identical over 8 bases. CDR1 and CDR2 from the germline V gene are KGHSH and LQKENI. The CDR3 consists of 12 residues. J gave up 10 bases and V 6 bases, and 5 bases lay outside the gene matches. The CDR3 here is CASSRRGGEQFF. CDR3 DNA: TGTGCCAGCTCCCGCCGGGGGGGCGAGCAGTTCTTC.

The chain employs TRBV6-6 and TRBJ1-5, with TRBD1 matching over 8 bases. The CDR3 covers 15 residues. Germline CDR1 MNHNY, CDR2 SVGAGI (reference sequence). V shed 2 bases and J 7 bases; nucleotides not matched to a gene: 7. Written as DNA, the CDR3 is TGTGCCAGCAGTTACCCAGGGGGCCCGGTACAGCCCCAGCATTTT. Amino acids: CASSYPGGPVQPQHF.

The chain is built from TRBV19 and TRBJ1-1; the D is unclear. Trimming cost V 7 bases and J 4 bases, with 25 bases left between them. Germline V gene data show CDR1 as LNHDA and CDR2 as SQIVND (reference sequence). CDR3 length: 17 residues. The chain's CDR3 is CASMIGGNSPFSTEAFF. CDR3 nucleotide sequence: TGTGCCAGTATGATCGGAGGAAACAGCCCTTTTAGCACTGAAGCTTTCTTT.

This chain links TRBV14 with TRBJ1-2, with D maybe TRBD1 (6 bases). CDR1 is SGHDN, CDR2 FVKESK, per germline. The CDR3 is made up of 14 amino acids. V lost 2 bases, J lost 7 bases, and 14 bases lay in between. The CDR3 DNA is TGTGCCAGCAGCCAAACAGGGATATCGGTTGGCTACACCTTC. Residues: CASSQTGISVGYTF.

The chain uses TRBV6-5 and TRBJ2-2; tentatively, D is TRBD2 (6 bases). The germline V gene has CDR1 MNHEY and CDR2 SVGAGI. Trimming removed 5 bases from V and 7 bases from J, with 14 bases in between. The CDR3 covers 14 residues. Here the CDR3 DNA reads TGTGCCAGCAGTCCCCCCGGGACTGGCGGGGAGCTGTTTTTT. It specifies CASSPPGTGGELFF.

This sequence joins TRBV7-3 and TRBJ1-5; D may be TRBD1 (6 bases). The CDR3 totals 16 residues. V was cut by 5 bases and J by 1 base, with 15 bases left in between. Germline CDR1 is SGHTA and CDR2 is FQGTGA. For the CDR3, the DNA is TGTGCCAGCAGCCCCGGACAGAGCGAAAGCAATCAGCCCCAGCATTTT. The encoded protein is CASSPGQSESNQPQHF.

The chain uses TRBV11-3 and TRBJ2-6; D may be TRBD1 (5 bases). Germline lookup yields CDR1 SGHNT and CDR2 YENEEA. This CDR3 has 16 residues. V shed 1 base and J shed 4 bases, with 11 bases lying between them. CDR3 sequence reads: CASSLVRVPGANVLTF. As DNA, the CDR3 is TGTGCCAGCAGCTTAGTCAGGGTACCAGGGGCCAACGTCCTGACTTTC.

This rearrangement joins TRBV6-6 to TRBJ2-7; tentatively, D is TRBD2 (6 bases). CDR1 is MNHNY and CDR2 is SVGAGI in the germline V gene (reference sequence). This CDR3 contains 15 residues. Trimming took off 5 bases at V and 1 base at J, with 15 bases between the two ends. In nucleotides, the CDR3 is TGTGCCAGCAGTCGGGGACTGGCGGATTCCTACGAGCAGTACTTC. Residues: CASSRGLADSYEQYF.

This chain uses TRBV3-1 (or the pseudogene TRBV3-2) with TRBJ1-2, with TRBD1 matching over 9 bases. After removal of 4 bases from V and 10 bases from J, the junction contained 4 bases not matched to a gene. This CDR3 spans 12 amino acids. Looked up from germline, CDR1 is LGHDT and CDR2 is YNNKEL (reference sequence). CDR3 sequence (DNA): TGTGCCAGCAGCCGGGACAGGGAGGCCTACACCTTC. Amino acids: CASSRDREAYTF.

V usage is TRBV10-3 and J usage is TRBJ1-5; D unclear. CDR3 length equals 14 residues. The germline V gene encodes CDR1 ENHRY and CDR2 SYGVKD. V was shortened by 2 bases and J by 11 bases, with 16 bases between the two germline ends. The DNA for the CDR3 is TGTGCCATCAGTGAGCCTCCCACCCCACGGGCCCAGCATTTT. Residues: CAISEPPTPRAQHF.

This rearrangement joins TRBV2 to TRBJ2-3; 7 bases fit TRBD2. The CDR3 runs to 13 residues. CDR1 SNHLY and CDR2 FYNNEI come from the germline V gene. Losses at the gene ends were 8 bases for V and 8 bases for J; bases not matched to a gene: 10. This chain's CDR3 is CASAEGGGGTQYF. As DNA, the CDR3 is TGTGCCAGCGCCGAGGGCGGGGGAGGTACGCAGTATTTT.

This rearrangement joins TRBV27 to TRBJ1-1; the match to TRBD1 covers 8 bases. The V gene end was trimmed by 2 bases and the J gene end by 4 bases; junction bases not matched to a gene: 12. Germline V CDR1 and CDR2: MNHEY, SMNVEV (reference sequence). The CDR3 spans 17 residues. In nucleotides, the CDR3 is TGTGCCAGCAGTTTAACCCCCGAACGGACAGGGACCACTGAAGCTTTCTTT. It is translated as CASSLTPERTGTTEAFF.